A single sample gave rise to the 21 T cell receptor beta chains below, sequenced in a study of cytomegalovirus exposure and HLA in healthy donors. Amplification used 60 Vbeta primers and 13 Jbeta primers. Measured with immunoSEQ multiplex PCR; TCRdb has only the in-frame clones, and not every one. The sample consists of around 62,000 clones, 70% to 90% of them appearing once. Specimen: PBMCs. The receptors here all came from a woman in her twenties or thirties in good health and CMV-seronegative.

This chain uses TRBV18 with TRBJ2-7, with D perhaps matching TRBD1 (6 bases). Germline CDR1 KGHSH, CDR2 LQKENI. The CDR3 is 16 amino acids. V lost 2 bases, J lost 0 bases, and 14 bases lay in between. DNA for the CDR3: TGTGCCAGCTCACCAACACAGGGAACAAGCTCCTACGAGCAGTACTTC. Amino acids: CASSPTQGTSSYEQYF. The entire variable domain, with the rest obtained from reference TRBV18 and TRBJ2-7, is as follows: NAGVMQNPRHLVRRRGQEARLRCSPMKGHSHVYWYRQLPEEGLKFMVYLQKENIIDESGMPKERFSAEFPKEGPSILRIQQVVRGDSAAYFCASSPTQGTSSYEQYFGPGTRLTVT.

CDR3 in amino acids: CASSIRTGGGTEAFF. CDR3 DNA: TGCGCCAGCAGCATTCGGACAGGGGGCGGCACTGAAGCTTTCTTT. The rearrangement links TRBV5-1 to TRBJ1-1; 11 nucleotides match TRBD1. This CDR3 is 15 amino acids long. After removal of 4 bases from V and 4 bases from J, the junction contained 6 bases not matched to a gene. Germline V gives CDR1 SGHRS, CDR2 YFSETQ.

With respect to this clone: Without the conserved terminal phenylalanine or tryptophan, this CDR3 likely stems from a read error. The chain combines TRBV11-1 with TRBJ2-3, with 8 bases aligning to TRBD2. The CDR3 has 14 residues. CDR1 is SGHAT, CDR2 FQDESV, per germline (reference sequence). With V trimmed by 10 bases and J by 2 bases, 8 bases remained unmatched. CDR3 nucleotides: TGTGCCACCGGGGGCGGGGGGACCACAGATACGCAGTATCTT. Its translation: CATGGGGTTDTQYL.

The chain links TRBV19 to TRBJ1-1, with D unclear. The ends were cut back, 7 bases at V and 5 bases at J, with 14 bases in the middle. Germline V gene lookup returns CDR1 LNHDA and CDR2 SQIVND (reference sequence). This CDR3 region has 13 residues. The CDR3 loop reads CASMTVRGTEAFF. The CDR3 nucleotides are TGTGCCAGTATGACGGTAAGAGGGACTGAAGCTTTCTTT. The full variable domain, its missing parts supplied by reference TRBV19 and TRBJ1-1, is DGGITQSPKYLFRKEGQNVTLSCEQNLNHDAMYWYRQDPGQGLRLIYYSQIVNDFQKGDIAEGYSVSREKKESFPLTVTSAQKNPTAFYLCASMTVRGTEAFFGQGTRLTVV.

The genes are TRBV5-1 and TRBJ1-2, with 9 positions matching TRBD1. There are 14 residues in the CDR3. The trim removed 4 bases at V and 6 bases at J, leaving 7 bases unmatched. Germline V gene sequence: CDR1 SGHRS, CDR2 YFSETQ. The CDR3 reads CASSLVGQGDGYTF. The CDR3 DNA follows: TGCGCCAGCAGCCTGGTGGGACAGGGCGATGGCTACACCTTC.

The chain links TRBV6-1 to TRBJ1-2; 8 nucleotides agree with TRBD1. V shed 4 bases, J shed 0 bases, and the junction held 4 bases outside the gene matches. CDR1 is MNHNS and CDR2 is SASEGT in the germline V gene. This CDR3 contains 15 residues. CDR3 sequence: CASSVGQGPNYGYTF. The CDR3 DNA is TGTGCCAGCAGTGTAGGACAGGGCCCTAACTATGGCTACACCTTC.

The chain has TRBV5-1 and TRBJ1-1; TRBD1 might be the D (6 bases). V lost 4 bases and J lost 0, with 10 bases in between. Per the germline V gene, CDR1 is SGHRS and CDR2 is YFSETQ. CDR3 size: 14 residues. The CDR3 sequence is CASSPGTMNTEAFF. The CDR3 DNA is TGCGCCAGCAGCCCCGGGACAATGAACACTGAAGCTTTCTTT.

The rearrangement uses TRBV19 and TRBJ1-5; D remains unclear. Germline CDR1 reads LNHDA; CDR2 reads SQIVND (reference sequence). The CDR3 runs to 19 residues. V lost 4 bases and J 0 bases, leaving 22 bases between the germline ends. CDR3: CASSTLGNPGNYSNQPQHF. The DNA for the CDR3 is TGTGCCAGTAGTACACTCGGGAACCCGGGGAATTATAGCAATCAGCCCCAGCATTTT. The full variable domain, with the rest looked up from reference TRBV19 and TRBJ1-5, is DGGITQSPKYLFRKEGQNVTLSCEQNLNHDAMYWYRQDPGQGLRLIYYSQIVNDFQKGDIAEGYSVSREKKESFPLTVTSAQKNPTAFYLCASSTLGNPGNYSNQPQHFGDGTRLSIL.

The rearrangement links TRBV4-2 to TRBJ2-3; 7 positions match TRBD2. Unmatched junction bases numbered 7, after V lost 0 bases and J lost 1 base. The CDR3 has 17 residues. Germline lookup yields CDR1 LGHNA and CDR2 YNFKEQ. CDR3: CASSQEQSAGGTDTQYF. CDR3 coding DNA: TGTGCCAGCAGCCAAGAGCAGTCGGCGGGGGGCACAGATACGCAGTATTTT.

V is TRBV4-1 and J is TRBJ1-6, with D tentatively TRBD1 (6 bases). Germline assignment: CDR1 MGHRA and CDR2 YSYEKL. V was trimmed by 0 bases and J by 7 bases, leaving 13 bases between them. The CDR3 loop spans 16 amino acids. Written as DNA, the CDR3 is TGCGCCAGCAGCCAAGATCGGCAGGGGACCAATTCACCCCTCCACTTT. This translates into CASSQDRQGTNSPLHF.

The chain recombines TRBV7-8 with TRBJ2-7; D gene uncertain. CDR1 is SGHVS and CDR2 is FQNEAQ in the germline V gene. This CDR3 region has 14 residues. Between the trimmed V and J ends, which lost 2 bases and 2 bases, there was a span of 10 bases. Here the CDR3 DNA reads TGTGCCAGCAGCTTATCCGGTCTAACCTACGAGCAGTACTTC. Its translation: CASSLSGLTYEQYF.

This clone turned up a few times. This chain links TRBV18 with TRBJ2-7; D might be TRBD1 (6 bases). The germline V and J ends were trimmed by 0 bases and 3 bases, with 9 bases remaining between them. The CDR3 covers 14 residues. Germline lookup yields CDR1 KGHSH and CDR2 LQKENI. The chain's CDR3 is CASSPPQGNYEQYF. CDR3 sequence (DNA): TGTGCCAGCTCACCACCGCAGGGGAACTACGAGCAGTACTTC.

The V gene is TRBV11-3, the J gene TRBJ2-5, with 8 bases fitting TRBD1. Germline values: CDR1 SGHNT, CDR2 YENEEA. The CDR3 is made up of 14 amino acids. V was clipped by 3 bases and J by 3 bases; unmatched bases: 3. In DNA form, the CDR3 reads TGTGCCAGCAGCTTCGGGACAGGAAAAGAGACCCAGTACTTC. The encoded protein is CASSFGTGKETQYF.

This chain connects TRBV9 to TRBJ2-7; 9 nucleotides align to TRBD1. In germline, CDR1 is SGDLS, CDR2 YYNGEE. Trimming cost V 3 bases and J 3 bases; bases outside gene matches: 7. The CDR3 covers 15 residues. CDR3 sequence reads: CASSGPGQGLYEQYF. The CDR3 DNA reads as TGTGCCAGCAGCGGACCGGGACAGGGACTCTACGAGCAGTACTTC.

The V call is TRBV10-3, the J call TRBJ2-5; 7 nucleotides agree with TRBD1. Trimming at V came to 0 bases and at J to 2 bases, leaving 0 bases not matched to a gene. CDR1 ENHRY and CDR2 SYGVKD come from the germline V gene. CDR3 length: 14 amino acids. CDR3 coding DNA: TGTGCCATCAGTGAGTCGGGACAGCAAGAGACCCAGTACTTC. This sequence encodes CAISESGQQETQYF.

This clone has a handful of counts. V is TRBV27 and J is TRBJ1-5, with D unresolved. CDR3 length: 17 amino acids. V lost 5 bases to trimming and J lost 0 bases, with 17 bases between them. Per the germline V gene, CDR1 is MNHEY and CDR2 is SMNVEV (reference sequence). The CDR3 nucleotides read TGTGCCAGCAGTCCGCAAGTCCAGGATAATAGCAATCAGCCCCAGCATTTT. Translation: CASSPQVQDNSNQPQHF.

This clone was picked up a small number of times. CDR3 DNA sequence: TGTGCCAGCAGTTACAGGGGGCGGAACTATGGCTACACCTTC. Its protein product is CASSYRGRNYGYTF. The chain employs TRBV6-5 and TRBJ1-2; 7 bases are a match to TRBD1. The junction had 2 bases not matched to a gene; V was cut back by 2 bases and J by 2 bases. In germline, CDR1 is MNHEY, CDR2 SVGAGI. CDR3 size: 14 residues.

This clone was recorded a few times. The chain links TRBV5-4 to TRBJ2-7, with 8 bases identical to TRBD1. There are 14 residues in the CDR3. Germline V gene sequence: CDR1 SGHNT, CDR2 YYREEE (reference sequence). The V gene end was trimmed by 4 bases and the J gene end by 6 bases; junction bases not matched to a gene: 9. The CDR3 nucleotides are TGTGCCAGCAGCATCTTCAGGGGGCAGGGCGAGCAGTACTTC. Its translation is CASSIFRGQGEQYF.

This chain uses TRBV10-1 with TRBJ2-7; possible D gene TRBD1, 6 bases. The V gene lost 8 bases and the J gene lost 6 bases, with 11 bases spanning the gap. The CDR3 totals 11 residues. Germline lookup yields CDR1 WNHNN and CDR2 SYGVQD (reference sequence). The CDR3 is CASPHRVEQYF. Here the CDR3 DNA reads TGCGCCAGCCCCCACAGGGTCGAGCAGTACTTC.

V and J are TRBV11-2 and TRBJ1-5; D may be TRBD1 (6 bases). V dropped 5 bases and J dropped 7 bases, with 15 bases sitting between them. CDR1 is SGHAT, CDR2 FQNNGV, per germline. The CDR3 spans 14 residues. The CDR3 sequence: CASSEGGVYQPQHF. As DNA, the CDR3 is TGTGCCAGCAGCGAGGGGGGGGTATACCAGCCCCAGCATTTT.

The chain has TRBV10-1 and TRBJ2-3, with D unclear. The CDR3 is 14 residues long. V lost 5 bases and J lost 5, with 14 bases in between. CDR1 is WNHNN, CDR2 SYGVQD, per germline (reference sequence). Here the CDR3 DNA reads TGCGCCAGCAGTCAGATTTTGACGGGAGATACGCAGTATTTT. Amino acids: CASSQILTGDTQYF.